The 5 T cell receptor beta chains given below trace back to one sample, sequenced in a study of shared clonotypes between healthy human individuals. Assay used: immunoSEQ multiplex PCR; TCRdb lists only in-frame clones, some missing. The sample has some 2,000,000 clones; around 95% are singletons. The specimen sequenced was naive CD4+ T cells sorted from blood. The subset was: CD45RA+ positively selected. These receptors originate from a man in his late teens or twenties in good health.

The chain couples TRBV25-1 to TRBJ2-5; TRBD1 aligns across 7 bases. There are 15 residues in the CDR3. J gave up 1 base and V 1 base, and 3 bases lay outside the gene matches. CDR1 is MGHDK and CDR2 is SYGVNS in the germline V gene. The CDR3 is CASSELGTVQETQYF. In nucleotides, the CDR3 is TGTGCCAGCAGTGAATTGGGGACAGTCCAAGAGACCCAGTACTTC.

About this clone: The same CDR3 arises from other DNA sequences in this sample as well. The rearrangement links TRBV4-1 to TRBJ2-7; D is unclear. The V end was cut by 0 bases, the J end by 4 bases, with 4 bases between. The CDR3 consists of 12 residues. The V gene's germline CDR1 is MGHRA and CDR2 YSYEKL. The CDR3 region has the DNA TGCGCCAGCAGCCAAGATGGGTACGAGCAGTACTTC. It yields the protein CASSQDGYEQYF.

Worth noting for this clone: This CDR3 is also generated by other DNA sequences in the sample. This chain uses TRBV30 with TRBJ1-5; D may be TRBD1 (6 bases). Germline V CDR1 and CDR2: GTSNPN, SVGIG (reference sequence). The CDR3 has 13 residues. V gave up 1 base and J gave up 6 bases, with 10 bases separating them. The CDR3 reads CAWSGGAGQPQHF. CDR3 coding DNA: TGTGCCTGGAGTGGGGGGGCGGGTCAGCCCCAGCATTTT.

The chain couples TRBV7-3 to TRBJ1-1; D not certain. Trimming removed 0 bases from V and 5 bases from J, with 13 bases in between. This CDR3 region has 15 residues. Germline CDR1 is SGHTA and CDR2 is FQGTGA. Written as DNA, the CDR3 is TGTGCCAGCAGCTTAACAGGGATTCGGCGGACTGAAGCTTTCTTT. This gives the protein CASSLTGIRRTEAFF.

The chain combines TRBV11-2 with TRBJ1-6; D uncertain. CDR1 SGHAT and CDR2 FQNNGV come from the germline V gene. CDR3 length: 12 residues. Deletions cut 4 bases from V and 7 bases from J, with 5 bases between. This CDR3 is CASSSENSPLHF. The CDR3 bases are TGTGCCAGCAGCTCCGAGAATTCACCCCTCCACTTT.